The clone carrying this TCR beta chain was seen only a few times. Antigen unknown. Trimming removed 6 bases from V and 2 bases from J; junction bases left unmatched: 3. This CDR3 region has 14 residues. Germline assignment: CDR1 DFQATT and CDR2 SNEGSKA (reference sequence). This sample is part of a study of response to subunit inactivated influenza vaccine. Whole-study findings and limits: Each seasonal flu vaccination may recruit only limited new T cells, authors suggested.

TCRdb independently ran MiXCR on the RT-PCR reads; one entry per CDR3 protein. The sample has hundreds of thousands of distinct CDR3 sequences; approximately 13% are singletons. Specimen: PBMCs from blood, collected approximately 15 days before vaccination. The TCR originated in a man aged 45-65 years who received an inactivated influenza vaccine. This chain connects TRBV20-1 to TRBJ2-3, with 12 bases that match TRBD2. CDR3 sequence: CSAGLAGFTDTQYF. CDR3 in DNA: TGCAGTGCCGGACTAGCGGGGTTCACAGATACGCAGTATTTT.